Listed here is a single T cell receptor beta chain. This record comes from a study of monozygotic twins with inflammatory bowel disease. TCRdb re-called the 5' RACE reads and catalogs CDR3 proteins one per entry, DNA excluded. Recorded for this sample: about 300,000 distinct CDR3 sequences. Germline CDR1 reads SGHRS; CDR2 reads YFSETQ. This CDR3 has 15 amino acids. The chain recombines TRBV5-1 with TRBJ1-1; TCRdb's D call of TRBD1 is untestable without DNA. The sequence derives from a human donor with ulcerative colitis or Crohn's disease, or a healthy co-twin of an affected twin (not recorded which). The specimen was blood. CDR3: CASSSTTGGNTEAFF.